The 17 T cell receptor beta chains given below trace back to one sample, sequenced in a study of blood T cell repertoires in COVID-19. Clones were sequenced by immunoSEQ multiplex PCR, and TCRdb holds only the in-frame ones, with some missing. The data hold 70,000 or so clones, with about nine tenths observed a single time. The specimen sequenced was peripheral blood. Receptors originate from a man aged 65 to 79 with active or convalescent COVID-19.

This sequence joins TRBV19 and TRBJ2-1, with 8 bases aligning to TRBD1. This CDR3 region has 16 residues. The J segment lost 3 bases and the V segment lost 6 bases, leaving 10 bases of the junction unmatched. Germline-derived CDR1 and CDR2 are LNHDA and SQIVND (reference sequence). The CDR3 spells CASSATGAFLYNEQFF. The CDR3 coding sequence is TGTGCCAGTAGCGCGACAGGGGCTTTTCTCTACAATGAGCAGTTCTTC.

This chain joins TRBV9 and TRBJ1-1, with 7 bases lining up with TRBD1. CDR3 size: 16 residues. After removal of 4 bases from V and 5 bases from J, the junction contained 14 bases not matched to a gene. In germline, CDR1 is SGDLS, CDR2 YYNGEE. This CDR3 is CASSPRQGWVGTEAFF. The CDR3, as DNA: TGTGCCAGCAGCCCGCGACAGGGCTGGGTGGGGACTGAAGCTTTCTTT.

The rearrangement uses TRBV2 and TRBJ1-2, with D perhaps matching TRBD1 (6 bases). Germline V gene data show CDR1 as SNHLY and CDR2 as FYNNEI. V shed 9 bases and J shed 8 bases, with 13 bases lying between them. This CDR3 contains 11 residues. CDR3 in DNA: TGTGCCAGTCAGGGGATAGAGGGCTACACCTTC. As protein: CASQGIEGYTF.

V and J are TRBV6-5 and TRBJ2-3, with 7 bases matching TRBD1. The J segment lost 0 bases and the V segment lost 6 bases, leaving 6 bases of the junction unmatched. The CDR3 spans 15 residues. The germline CDR1 and CDR2 sequences are MNHEY and SVGAGI. In DNA form, the CDR3 reads TGTGCCAGCAGATACAGGGGCGAAAGCACAGATACGCAGTATTTT. Translated, it gives CASRYRGESTDTQYF.

This clone was recorded a few times. The chain uses TRBV6-4 and TRBJ2-1; maybe TRBD2 (8 bases). V was shortened by 2 bases and J by 8 bases, with 13 bases between the two germline ends. Per germline, CDR1 MRHNA and CDR2 SNTAGT. The CDR3 consists of 14 residues. The CDR3 sequence: CASSDTGGGHEQFF. In DNA, the CDR3 is TGTGCCAGCAGTGACACGGGAGGGGGCCATGAGCAGTTCTTC.

The J gene is TRBJ2-1, the V gene TRBV7-2, with 9 bases aligning to TRBD2. The V segment lost 0 bases and the J segment 8 bases; nucleotides outside the gene matches: 11. The CDR3 length is 17 residues. The germline CDR1 and CDR2 sequences are SGHTA and FQGNSA. CDR3 in DNA: TGTGCCAGCAGCTTAGCTGCGGGAGGGCGTAGGGGAGATGAGCAGTTCTTC. Translated: CASSLAAGGRRGDEQFF.

The rearrangement joins TRBV5-6 to TRBJ1-3, with D possibly matching TRBD1 (5 bases). The V and J ends lost 1 base and 7 bases respectively, with 12 bases between them. This CDR3 has 14 amino acids. In germline, CDR1 is SGHDT, CDR2 YYEEEE. The CDR3 protein is CASSLRRGRNTIYF. CDR3 nucleotide sequence: TGTGCCAGCAGCTTGCGGAGGGGTAGGAACACCATATATTTT.

The V call is TRBV6-5, the J call TRBJ1-5; maybe TRBD1 (5 bases). V lost 2 bases, J lost 2 bases, and 10 bases lay in between. CDR3 length equals 15 residues. Germline CDR1 MNHEY, CDR2 SVGAGI. The CDR3 is CASSYTGIGNQPQHF. The CDR3 bases are TGTGCCAGCAGTTACACAGGCATCGGCAATCAGCCCCAGCATTTT.

The chain combines TRBV19 with TRBJ1-1; 8 positions match TRBD1. Germline CDR1 LNHDA, CDR2 SQIVND (reference sequence). V was clipped by 5 bases and J by 7 bases; unmatched bases: 6. The CDR3 is made up of 13 amino acids. The CDR3 DNA sequence: TGTGCCAGTAGTGTGAGACAGGGGAATGAAGCTTTCTTT. Residues: CASSVRQGNEAFF.

The chain employs TRBV24-1 and TRBJ2-1, with D possibly TRBD2 on 5 matching bases. V gave up 8 bases and J gave up 9 bases, with 13 bases separating them. The CDR3 is 12 residues long. Germline loops: CDR1 KGHDR, CDR2 SFDVKD. The CDR3 here is CATNEGTGEQFF. The CDR3 DNA reads TGTGCCACCAACGAGGGAACGGGTGAGCAGTTCTTC.

The J gene is TRBJ2-3, the V gene TRBV7-9, with TRBD2 identical over 7 bases. The CDR3 runs to 16 residues. In germline, CDR1 is SEHNR, CDR2 FQNEAQ (reference sequence). The J segment lost 5 bases and the V segment lost 2 bases, leaving 10 bases of the junction unmatched. CDR3 coding DNA: TGTGCCAGCAGCTTACGGACACGGACGGGGGGAGATACGCAGTATTTT. Its translation is CASSLRTRTGGDTQYF.

This chain links TRBV6-5 with TRBJ1-1; D gene uncertain. V was pared by 8 bases and J by 10 bases, with 20 bases between. The CDR3 extends over 13 amino acids. Germline lookup yields CDR1 MNHEY and CDR2 SVGAGI. The DNA of the CDR3 is TGTGCCAGCTTAAATCTTGGGGAAGGAGGAGCTTTCTTT. Its translation: CASLNLGEGGAFF.

V is TRBV7-2 and J is TRBJ1-2; 9 positions agree with TRBD1. The germline gives CDR1 SGHTA, CDR2 FQGNSA. This CDR3 spans 15 amino acids. The V and J ends lost 5 bases and 3 bases, in that order; junction bases with no gene match: 7. Here the CDR3 reads CASSARTGDHYGYTF. Here the CDR3 DNA reads TGTGCCAGCAGCGCCAGGACAGGGGATCACTATGGCTACACCTTC.

This clone appeared a few times. The CDR3 nucleotides are TGTGCCAGCAGTACCAGAACCTATGGCTACACCTTC. Its protein product is CASSTRTYGYTF. The rearrangement uses TRBV28 and TRBJ1-2; D call uncertain. Trimming took 5 bases from V and 4 from J, leaving 8 bases between them. Germline CDR1 reads MDHEN; CDR2 reads SYDVKM. There are 12 residues in the CDR3.

The chain uses TRBV20-1 and TRBJ2-5; D remains unclear. Germline CDR1 reads DFQATT; CDR2 reads SNEGSKA (reference sequence). V shed 3 bases and J shed 1 base, with 9 bases lying between them. This CDR3 spans 13 amino acids. The DNA for the CDR3 is TGCAGTGCTAGTATAAGCGTCCAAGAGACCCAGTACTTC. Translation gives CSASISVQETQYF.

The CDR3 here is CASSSRRGTPSEQFF. The CDR3 DNA reads TGTGCCAGCAGCTCGCGACGGGGGACTCCAAGCGAGCAGTTCTTC. The chain is built from TRBV11-3 and TRBJ2-1, with D tentatively TRBD2 (6 bases). The CDR3 totals 15 residues. Germline V gene sequence: CDR1 SGHNT, CDR2 YENEEA. Trimming removed 4 bases from V and 10 bases from J, with 20 bases in between.

J is TRBJ1-1 and V is TRBV10-3, with a tentative D call TRBD1 (5 bases). The CDR3 consists of 13 residues. Deletions cut 2 bases from V and 7 bases from J, with 11 bases between. Germline CDR1 is ENHRY and CDR2 is SYGVKD. CDR3 sequence reads: CAISEQAGNEAFF. For the CDR3, the DNA is TGTGCCATCAGTGAGCAGGCAGGGAATGAAGCTTTCTTT.